This is a list of T cell receptor beta chains from one sample in a study of T-cell memory formation after mild COVID-19. TCRdb passed the 5' RACE reads through MiXCR, listing each CDR3 protein once. The sample has 150,000 to 200,000 distinct CDR3 sequences, approximately 14% seen once. Input material: PBMCs or a T cell subset sorted from them (not recorded which). The receptors derive from an adult woman who had mild COVID-19 (a few samples of this study predate the infection). Cell type and time point are not known. Each CDR3 is given with its conserved first and last residue. For some rows the clone size is stated as once, few or many, or as a class when expanded; others skip it.

CDR3	V	size
CASKRLAGGETQYF	TRBV12-3/TRBV12-4	few
CAISTGTDGQPQHF	TRBV10-3	-
CASSPPTVSYEQYF	TRBV7-9	-
CASSRDRGDYGYTF	TRBV5-1	-
CASSVGSSFYGYTF	TRBV9	few
CASSAHRVSYEQYF	TRBV9	few
CASSLLMGPGETQYF	TRBV5-1	few
CAISEPQQGGLTNEQFF	TRBV10-3	-
CASSLAPGGSYEQYF	TRBV6-2/TRBV6-3	few
CASSLRPGRYPKAFF	TRBV7-8	-
CASSLQGQMGYTF	TRBV27	-
CASSQVTASYEQYF	TRBV4-1	few
CASSFRTRKQPQHF	TRBV10-1	few
CSARDRLISMDAYF	TRBV20-1	few
CASSLDFPGHREPQHF	TRBV5-1	-
CASSQGAVEDTQYF	TRBV4-1	few
CASSVQGALSPHYEQYF	TRBV6-5	-
CASSQERGTGSSYNEQFF	TRBV4-3	many
CASSLGQGARNSPLHF	TRBV3-1	-
CASSRAGAGGDEQFF	TRBV3-1	-
CASSFGGGKLYNEQFF	TRBV7-6	few
CASSLAASGRPDTQYF	TRBV5-1	few
CASRRDSLSTGELFF	TRBV6-1	few
CSAAPGTGGTDTQYF	TRBV20-1	once
CASRPGGSYGYTF	TRBV19	many
CASSPDRDYGYTF	TRBV12-3/TRBV12-4	-
CAISELSLAGGIQETQYF	TRBV10-3	few
CASLLAGGQDEQFF	TRBV13	-
CASSEVGLAGNEQFF	TRBV10-2	few
CSALTGTSNSYEQYF	TRBV20-1	-
CATTWGDGNYGYTF	TRBV15	few
CATSSTGAGLRTDTQYF	TRBV24-1	few
CSARAGIYTEAFF	TRBV20-1	few
CASSQDPPLYNEQFF	TRBV3-1	few
CSARPVVRTSDTDTQYF	TRBV20-1	-
CASSLPQGTGELFF	TRBV4-1	few
CASSEGVMDEKLFF	TRBV12-3/TRBV12-4	-
CASSVLPGTAETQYF	TRBV9	few
CASSQPLSVSFEETQYF	TRBV4-1	once
CASSPSRGHENTEAFF	TRBV11-2	-
CSARDGGANTEAFF	TRBV20-1	-
CATCTGSTDTQYF	TRBV24-1	few
CASSLLGQRYEQYF	TRBV7-6	-
CASSLEVGVYGYTF	TRBV27	few
CASSDPLPYGTSGDHLSYEQYF	TRBV6-1	few
CASSLAGGKETQYF	TRBV9	few
CASSKQGAGRATEAFF	TRBV7-9	-
CSAGDPGQGKRSPLHF	TRBV20-1	few
CASRKLPNTEAFF	TRBV5-1	few
CASSPTGGAWYGYTF	TRBV6-5	few
CASSVLVADTQYF	TRBV7-2	-
CASSNRESSYEQYF	TRBV7-9	many